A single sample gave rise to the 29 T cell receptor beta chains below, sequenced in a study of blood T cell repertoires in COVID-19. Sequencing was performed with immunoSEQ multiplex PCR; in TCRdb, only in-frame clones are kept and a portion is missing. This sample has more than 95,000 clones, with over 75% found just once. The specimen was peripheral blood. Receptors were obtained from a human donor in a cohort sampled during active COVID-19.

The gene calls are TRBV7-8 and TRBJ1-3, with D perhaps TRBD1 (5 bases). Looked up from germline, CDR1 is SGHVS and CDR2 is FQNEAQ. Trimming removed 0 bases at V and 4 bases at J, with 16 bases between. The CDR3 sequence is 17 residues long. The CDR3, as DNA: TGTGCCAGCAGCTTAGCCGCAGGGCTAAATAAGGGAAACACCATATATTTT. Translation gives CASSLAAGLNKGNTIYF. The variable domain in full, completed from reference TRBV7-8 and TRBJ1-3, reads GAGVSQSPRYKVAKRGQDVALRCDPISGHVSLFWYQQALGQGPEFLTYFQNEAQLDKSGLPSDRFFAERPEGSVSTLKIQRTQQEDSAVYLCASSLAAGLNKGNTIYFGEGSWLTVV.

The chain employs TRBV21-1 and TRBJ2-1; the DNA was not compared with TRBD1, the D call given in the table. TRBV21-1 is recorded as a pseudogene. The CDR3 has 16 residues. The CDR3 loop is CASSRDRDSSYNEQFF. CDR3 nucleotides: TGTGCCAGCAGCCGGGACAGGGATAGCTCCTACAATGAGCAGTTCTTC.

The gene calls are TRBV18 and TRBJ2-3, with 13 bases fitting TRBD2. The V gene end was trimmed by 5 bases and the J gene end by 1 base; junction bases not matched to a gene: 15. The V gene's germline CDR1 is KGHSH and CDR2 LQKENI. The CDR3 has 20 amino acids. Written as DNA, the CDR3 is TGTGCCAGCTCAACCCAACACCGAACTAGCGGGGGGGCCCGCACAGATACGCAGTATTTT. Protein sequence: CASSTQHRTSGGARTDTQYF.

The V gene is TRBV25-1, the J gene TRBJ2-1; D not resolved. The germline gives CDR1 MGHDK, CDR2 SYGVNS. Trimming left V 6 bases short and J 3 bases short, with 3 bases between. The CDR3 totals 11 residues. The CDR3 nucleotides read TGTGCCAGCAGCGGCTACAATGAGCAGTTCTTC. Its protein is CASSGYNEQFF.

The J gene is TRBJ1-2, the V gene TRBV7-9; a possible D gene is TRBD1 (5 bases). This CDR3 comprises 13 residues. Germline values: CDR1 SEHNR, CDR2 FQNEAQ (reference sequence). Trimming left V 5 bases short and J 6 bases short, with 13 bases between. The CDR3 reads CASSPTGDDGYTF. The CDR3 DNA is TGTGCCAGCAGCCCCACAGGAGACGATGGCTACACCTTC. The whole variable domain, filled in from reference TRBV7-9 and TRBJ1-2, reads DTGVSQNPRHKITKRGQNVTFRCDPISEHNRLYWYRQTLGQGPEFLTYFQNEAQLEKSRLLSDRFSAERPKGSFSTLEIQRTEQGDSAMYLCASSPTGDDGYTFGSGTRLTVV.

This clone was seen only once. This CDR3 is CASSVGQSNQPQHF. CDR3 coding DNA: TGTGCCAGCAGCGTAGGACAGAGCAATCAGCCCCAGCATTTT. This rearrangement joins TRBV9 to TRBJ1-5; tentative D call: TRBD1 (5 bases). This CDR3 has 14 residues. The V gene lost 0 bases and the J gene lost 1 base, with 5 bases spanning the gap. CDR1 SGDLS and CDR2 YYNGEE come from the germline V gene.

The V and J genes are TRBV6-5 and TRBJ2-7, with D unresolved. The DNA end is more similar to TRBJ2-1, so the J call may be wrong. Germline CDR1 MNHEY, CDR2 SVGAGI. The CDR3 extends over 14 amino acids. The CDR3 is CASIKSVSYNEQFF. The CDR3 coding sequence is TGTGCCAGCATTAAAAGCGTATCCTACAATGAGCAGTTCTTC.

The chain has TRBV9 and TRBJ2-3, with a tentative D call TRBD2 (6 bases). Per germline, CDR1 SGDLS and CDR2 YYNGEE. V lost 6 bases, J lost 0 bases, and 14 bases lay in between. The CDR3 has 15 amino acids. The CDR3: CASTRSGLSTDTQYF. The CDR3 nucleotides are TGTGCCAGCACCCGTAGCGGACTTAGCACAGATACGCAGTATTTT.

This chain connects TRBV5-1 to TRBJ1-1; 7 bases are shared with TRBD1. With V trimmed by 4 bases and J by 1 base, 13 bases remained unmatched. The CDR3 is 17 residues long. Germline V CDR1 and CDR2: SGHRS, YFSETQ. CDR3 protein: CASSKLGTAQTNTEAFF. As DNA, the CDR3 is TGCGCCAGCAGCAAGTTAGGGACAGCACAGACGAACACTGAAGCTTTCTTT.

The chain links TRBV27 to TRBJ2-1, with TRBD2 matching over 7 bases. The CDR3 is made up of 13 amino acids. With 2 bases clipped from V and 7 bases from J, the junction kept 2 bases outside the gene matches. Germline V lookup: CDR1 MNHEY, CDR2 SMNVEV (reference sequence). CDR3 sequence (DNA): TGTGCCAGCAGTTTACTGGGGGGGAATGAGCAGTTCTTC. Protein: CASSLLGGNEQFF.

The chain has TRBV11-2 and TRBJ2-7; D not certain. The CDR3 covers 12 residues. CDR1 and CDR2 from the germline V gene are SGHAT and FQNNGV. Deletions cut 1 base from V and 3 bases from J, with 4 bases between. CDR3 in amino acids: CASSLGHYEQYF. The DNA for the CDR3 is TGTGCCAGCAGCTTAGGGCACTACGAGCAGTACTTC.

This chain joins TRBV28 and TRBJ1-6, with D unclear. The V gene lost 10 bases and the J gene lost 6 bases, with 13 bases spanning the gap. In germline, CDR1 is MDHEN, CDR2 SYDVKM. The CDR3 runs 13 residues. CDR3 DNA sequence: TGTGCCACCCGTGGGAGCCTTAATTCACCCCTCCACTTT. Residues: CATRGSLNSPLHF.

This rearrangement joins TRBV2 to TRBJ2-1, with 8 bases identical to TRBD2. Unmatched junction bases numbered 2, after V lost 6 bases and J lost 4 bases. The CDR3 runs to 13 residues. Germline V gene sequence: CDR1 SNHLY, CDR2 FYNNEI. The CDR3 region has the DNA TGTGCCAGCAGGGAGCGGGGGTACAATGAGCAGTTCTTC. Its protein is CASRERGYNEQFF.

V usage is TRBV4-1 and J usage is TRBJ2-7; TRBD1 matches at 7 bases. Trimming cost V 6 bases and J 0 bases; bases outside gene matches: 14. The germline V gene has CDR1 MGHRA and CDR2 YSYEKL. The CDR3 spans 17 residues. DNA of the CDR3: TGCGCCAGCAGTTCAGGGGGAGACAGGGTATTCTCCTACGAGCAGTACTTC. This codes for CASSSGGDRVFSYEQYF.

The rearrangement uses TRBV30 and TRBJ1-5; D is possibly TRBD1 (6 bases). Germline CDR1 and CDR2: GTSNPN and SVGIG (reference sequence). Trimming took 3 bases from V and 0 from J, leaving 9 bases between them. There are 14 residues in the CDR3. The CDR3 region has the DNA TGTGCCTGGAGCGGGACACTTAGCAATCAGCCCCAGCATTTT. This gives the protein CAWSGTLSNQPQHF. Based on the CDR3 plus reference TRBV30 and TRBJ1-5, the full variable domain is SQTIHQWPATLVQPVGSPLSLECTVEGTSNPNLYWYRQAAGRGLQLLFYSVGIGQISSEVPQNLSASRPQDRQFILSSKKLLLSDSGFYLCAWSGTLSNQPQHFGDGTRLSIL.

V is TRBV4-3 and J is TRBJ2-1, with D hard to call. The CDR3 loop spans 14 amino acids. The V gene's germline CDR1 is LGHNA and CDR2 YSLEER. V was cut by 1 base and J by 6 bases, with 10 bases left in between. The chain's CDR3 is CASSQAAQLNEQFF. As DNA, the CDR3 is TGCGCCAGCAGCCAAGCGGCACAGCTCAATGAGCAGTTCTTC.

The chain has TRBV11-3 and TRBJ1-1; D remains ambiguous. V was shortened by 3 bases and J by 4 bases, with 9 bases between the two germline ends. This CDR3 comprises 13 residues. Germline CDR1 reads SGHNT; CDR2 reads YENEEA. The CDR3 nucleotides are TGTGCCAGCAGCTTCGAACGGGGCACTGAAGCTTTCTTT. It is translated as CASSFERGTEAFF.

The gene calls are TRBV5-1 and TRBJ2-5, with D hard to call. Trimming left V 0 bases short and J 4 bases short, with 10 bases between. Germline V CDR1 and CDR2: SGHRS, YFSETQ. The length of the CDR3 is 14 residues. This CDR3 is CASSLVAGRETQYF. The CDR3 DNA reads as TGCGCCAGCAGCTTGGTGGCAGGCCGAGAGACCCAGTACTTC.

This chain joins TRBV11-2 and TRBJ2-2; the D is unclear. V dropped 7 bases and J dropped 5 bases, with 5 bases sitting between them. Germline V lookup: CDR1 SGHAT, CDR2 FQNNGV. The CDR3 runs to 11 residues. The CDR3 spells CASTITGELFF. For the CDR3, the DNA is TGTGCCAGCACTATAACCGGGGAGCTGTTTTTT.

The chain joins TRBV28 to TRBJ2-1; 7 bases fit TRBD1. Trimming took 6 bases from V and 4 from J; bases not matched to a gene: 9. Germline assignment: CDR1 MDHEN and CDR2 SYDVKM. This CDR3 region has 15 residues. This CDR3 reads CASSQTGLGYNEQFF. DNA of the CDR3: TGTGCCAGCAGCCAGACAGGGTTAGGGTACAATGAGCAGTTCTTC.

CDR3 in DNA: TGCGCCAGCAGCGGCGGGGGTCTGTACAATGAGCAGTTCTTC. Its translation is CASSGGGLYNEQFF. The chain is built from TRBV5-1 and TRBJ2-1; 7 bases map to TRBD2. V was clipped by 4 bases and J by 4 bases; unmatched bases: 5. The germline gives CDR1 SGHRS, CDR2 YFSETQ. The CDR3 contains 14 residues.

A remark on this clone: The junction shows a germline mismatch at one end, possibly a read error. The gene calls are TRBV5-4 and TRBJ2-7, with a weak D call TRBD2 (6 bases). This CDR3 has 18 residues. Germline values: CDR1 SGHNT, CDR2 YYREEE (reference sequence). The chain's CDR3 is CASTLRSIKGGQGYEQYF. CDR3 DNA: TGTGCCAGCACCTTGAGATCAATTAAAGGAGGGCAAGGCTACGAGCAGTACTTC.

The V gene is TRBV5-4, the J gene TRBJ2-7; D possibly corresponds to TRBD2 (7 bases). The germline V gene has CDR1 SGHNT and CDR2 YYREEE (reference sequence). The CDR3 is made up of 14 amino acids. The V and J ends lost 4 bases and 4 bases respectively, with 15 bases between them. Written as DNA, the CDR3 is TGTGCCAGCAGCCGTGGAGGGGGGGGGTACGAGCAGTACTTC. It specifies CASSRGGGGYEQYF.

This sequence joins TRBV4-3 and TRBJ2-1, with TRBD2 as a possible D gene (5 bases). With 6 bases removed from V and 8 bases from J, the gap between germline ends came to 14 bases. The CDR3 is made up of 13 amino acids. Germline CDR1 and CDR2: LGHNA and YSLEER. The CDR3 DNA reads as TGCGCCAGCAGTTCGGACTCCCGGGATGAGCAGTTCTTC. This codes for CASSSDSRDEQFF.

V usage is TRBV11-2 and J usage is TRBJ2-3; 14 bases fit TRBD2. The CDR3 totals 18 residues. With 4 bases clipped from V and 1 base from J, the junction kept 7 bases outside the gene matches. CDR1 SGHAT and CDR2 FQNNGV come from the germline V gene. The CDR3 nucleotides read TGTGCCAGCAGCTCCCGGACTAGCGGGGGGACCCGCACAGATACGCAGTATTTT. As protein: CASSSRTSGGTRTDTQYF. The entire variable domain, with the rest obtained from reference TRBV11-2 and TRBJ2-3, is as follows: EAGVAQSPRYKIIEKRQSVAFWCNPISGHATLYWYQQILGQGPKLLIQFQNNGVVDDSQLPKDRFSAERLKGVDSTLKIQPAKLEDSAVYLCASSSRTSGGTRTDTQYFGPGTRLTVL.

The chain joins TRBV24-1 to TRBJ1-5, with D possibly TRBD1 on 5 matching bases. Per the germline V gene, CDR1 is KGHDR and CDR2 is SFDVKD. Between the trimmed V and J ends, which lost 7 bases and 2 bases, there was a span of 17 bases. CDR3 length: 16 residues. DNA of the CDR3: TGTGCCACCAGGGGCCCACGGGGGGAGGGCAATCAGCCCCAGCATTTT. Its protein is CATRGPRGEGNQPQHF.

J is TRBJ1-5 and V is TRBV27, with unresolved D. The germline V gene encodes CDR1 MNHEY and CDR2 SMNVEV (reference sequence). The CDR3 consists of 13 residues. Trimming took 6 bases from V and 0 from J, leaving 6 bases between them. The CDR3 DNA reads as TGTGCCAGCAGCGGTTATAGCAATCAGCCCCAGCATTTT. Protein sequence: CASSGYSNQPQHF.

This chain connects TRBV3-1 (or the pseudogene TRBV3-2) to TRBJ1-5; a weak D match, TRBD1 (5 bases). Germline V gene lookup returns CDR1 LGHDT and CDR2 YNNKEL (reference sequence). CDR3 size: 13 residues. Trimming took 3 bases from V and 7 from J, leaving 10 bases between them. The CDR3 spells CASSHGAGQPQHF. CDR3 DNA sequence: TGTGCCAGCAGCCATGGGGCTGGCCAGCCCCAGCATTTT.

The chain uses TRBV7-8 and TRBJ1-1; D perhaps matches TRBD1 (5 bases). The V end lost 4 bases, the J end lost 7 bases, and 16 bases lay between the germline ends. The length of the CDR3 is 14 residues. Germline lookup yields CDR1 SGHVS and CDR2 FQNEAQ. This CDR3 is CASSWTQGNREAFF. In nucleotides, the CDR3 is TGTGCCAGCAGCTGGACCCAGGGTAACCGTGAAGCTTTCTTT.